The 27 T cell receptor beta chains below come from one sample, sequenced in a study of cytomegalovirus exposure and HLA in healthy donors. TCRdb keeps only in-frame clones here, not all; method: immunoSEQ multiplex PCR. This table has about 150,000 clones, roughly nine tenths appearing once. Sequenced material: PBMCs. The origin of the receptors is a woman aged 18-35 years in good health and CMV-seropositive.

The genes are TRBV18 and TRBJ2-3, with 7 bases matching TRBD2. V dropped 2 bases and J dropped 3; count of bases not matched to a gene: 2. The CDR3 loop spans 14 amino acids. Germline V lookup: CDR1 KGHSH, CDR2 LQKENI. CDR3 sequence reads: CASSPAGGTDTQYF. The DNA of the CDR3 is TGTGCCAGCTCACCAGCCGGGGGGACAGATACGCAGTATTTT.

The V call is TRBV27, the J call TRBJ2-1; 10 bases fit TRBD2. This CDR3 is built from 14 residues. Germline V gene data show CDR1 as MNHEY and CDR2 as SMNVEV (reference sequence). V lost 8 bases to trimming and J lost 3 bases; unmatched junction nucleotides: 4. The CDR3: CASSGLADYNEQFF. The DNA of the CDR3 is TGTGCCAGCTCAGGACTAGCGGACTACAATGAGCAGTTCTTC.

The J gene is TRBJ2-3, the V gene TRBV7-9, with 7 bases lining up with TRBD2. Trimming took 6 bases from V and 3 from J; bases not matched to a gene: 9. Germline V gene data show CDR1 as SEHNR and CDR2 as FQNEAQ (reference sequence). The CDR3 has 15 residues. CDR3 sequence (DNA): TGTGCCAGCAGAAAAACTAGAGCGGGAACAGATACGCAGTATTTT. It specifies CASRKTRAGTDTQYF. Full variable domain (missing parts from reference TRBV7-9 and TRBJ2-3): DTGVSQNPRHKITKRGQNVTFRCDPISEHNRLYWYRQTLGQGPEFLTYFQNEAQLEKSRLLSDRFSAERPKGSFSTLEIQRTEQGDSAMYLCASRKTRAGTDTQYFGPGTRLTVL.

V is TRBV11-2 and J is TRBJ2-5; 11 bases align to TRBD2. V was clipped by 5 bases and J by 0 bases; unmatched bases: 5. This CDR3 spans 16 amino acids. CDR1 and CDR2 from the germline V gene are SGHAT and FQNNGV. CDR3: CASSGRTSGYQETQYF. CDR3 bases: TGTGCCAGCAGCGGCCGGACTAGCGGGTACCAAGAGACCCAGTACTTC. Filled out from reference TRBV11-2 and TRBJ2-5, the complete variable domain reads EAGVAQSPRYKIIEKRQSVAFWCNPISGHATLYWYQQILGQGPKLLIQFQNNGVVDDSQLPKDRFSAERLKGVDSTLKIQPAKLEDSAVYLCASSGRTSGYQETQYFGPGTRLLVL.

Concerning this clone: The germline gene is not matched at one end of the junction; a read error may be the cause. This chain uses TRBV30 with TRBJ2-3; tentative D call: TRBD2 (5 bases). The CDR3 sequence is 14 residues long. Looked up from germline, CDR1 is GTSNPN and CDR2 is SVGIG (reference sequence). CDR3 coding DNA: TGTGCCAGGAGTAACGGGGTTAGCACAGATACGCAGTATTTT. This sequence encodes CARSNGVSTDTQYF.

The chain recombines TRBV7-3 with TRBJ2-1, with D possibly matching TRBD1 (6 bases). The CDR3 is 14 amino acids. The germline V gene has CDR1 SGHTA and CDR2 FQGTGA. Trimming stripped 1 base from V and 5 bases from J, with 9 bases between. CDR3 sequence (DNA): TGTGCCAGCAGCTTAAGACAGGACAACAATGAGCAGTTCTTC. Protein: CASSLRQDNNEQFF.

The chain employs TRBV27 and TRBJ2-5; 7 positions agree with TRBD1. There are 16 residues in the CDR3. V lost 2 bases to trimming and J lost 5 bases; unmatched junction nucleotides: 11. The germline CDR1 and CDR2 sequences are MNHEY and SMNVEV (reference sequence). As DNA, the CDR3 is TGTGCCAGCAGTTTAGGATCGACAGGGTTTCGGGAGACCCAGTACTTC. Translated: CASSLGSTGFRETQYF.

This clone has more than one count but fewer than ten. The chain recombines TRBV2 with TRBJ1-2; possibly TRBD1 for D (6 bases). The germline CDR1 and CDR2 sequences are SNHLY and FYNNEI. The CDR3 totals 13 residues. V was shortened by 8 bases and J by 4 bases, with 14 bases between the two germline ends. The CDR3 loop is CASVGQRAYGYTF. CDR3 DNA sequence: TGTGCCAGCGTAGGACAGAGAGCCTATGGCTACACCTTC.

The rearrangement links TRBV4-2 to TRBJ2-3; possible D gene TRBD2, 6 bases. Trimming removed 3 bases from V and 11 bases from J, with 15 bases in between. Germline loops: CDR1 LGHNA, CDR2 YNFKEQ. This CDR3 region has 13 residues. The CDR3 DNA sequence: TGTGCCAGCAGCCAGGGGACTCAAGCAGAGCAGTATTTT. Protein: CASSQGTQAEQYF.

The V and J genes are TRBV28 and TRBJ2-7, with 8 bases aligning to TRBD1. Germline V gives CDR1 MDHEN, CDR2 SYDVKM. V shed 6 bases and J 3 bases; nucleotides not matched to a gene: 13. CDR3 length: 16 residues. For the CDR3, the DNA is TGTGCCAGCAGGGTTTATAAAGGACAGGGCTACTACGAGCAGTACTTC. Translation gives CASRVYKGQGYYEQYF.

The genes are TRBV6-6 and TRBJ1-5; TRBD1 is a possible D gene (5 bases). V dropped 5 bases and J dropped 4 bases, with 9 bases sitting between them. The germline gives CDR1 MNHNY, CDR2 SVGAGI (reference sequence). This CDR3 is built from 13 residues. The CDR3 reads CASSPDRNQPQHF. The CDR3 nucleotides read TGTGCCAGCAGTCCCGACAGAAATCAGCCCCAGCATTTT.

V and J are TRBV18 and TRBJ2-1; 11 bases agree with TRBD1. CDR3 size: 14 residues. Germline V gives CDR1 KGHSH, CDR2 LQKENI. Losses at the gene ends were 5 bases for V and 6 bases for J; bases not matched to a gene: 3. CDR3 DNA: TGTGCCAGCTCAGGGACAGGGGGAATCAATGAGCAGTTCTTC. It codes for CASSGTGGINEQFF.

This chain joins TRBV4-1 and TRBJ2-7; 10 nucleotides line up with TRBD2. The V and J ends lost 1 base and 5 bases, in that order; junction bases with no gene match: 11. The CDR3 is 17 residues long. Per the germline V gene, CDR1 is MGHRA and CDR2 is YSYEKL. The CDR3 DNA is TGCGCCAGCAGCCAAGTAGGTAACCTAGCGGGAGACGACGAGCAGTACTTC. Protein sequence: CASSQVGNLAGDDEQYF.

As for this clone: A read error is likely here: a far larger clone is one base away. V gene TRBV4-3 combines with J gene TRBJ1-2; maybe TRBD1 (5 bases). The CDR3 runs 14 residues. V shed 0 bases and J shed 4 bases, with 9 bases lying between them. CDR1 and CDR2 (germline): LGHNA, YSLEER. The CDR3: CASSQDSGGYGYTF. The CDR3 coding sequence is TGCGCCAGCAGCCAAGATTCGGGGGGCTATGGCTACACCTTC.

The chain is built from TRBV6-5 and TRBJ1-4, with TRBD1 identical over 9 bases. The germline gives CDR1 MNHEY, CDR2 SVGAGI. Losses at the gene ends were 2 bases for V and 7 bases for J; bases not matched to a gene: 8. The CDR3 extends over 16 amino acids. CDR3 amino acids: CASSYTERTGAEKLFF. The CDR3, as DNA: TGTGCCAGCAGTTACACCGAGCGGACAGGGGCTGAAAAACTGTTTTTT.

The chain employs TRBV13 and TRBJ2-7; D possibly corresponds to TRBD1 (5 bases). Germline CDR1 is PRHDT and CDR2 is FYEKMQ (reference sequence). The CDR3 has 18 amino acids. The ends were cut back, 5 bases at V and 4 bases at J, with 27 bases in the middle. The CDR3, as DNA: TGTGCCAGCAGCCTACCTCGGCAGGGCGGCCGTAAGTCTTACGAGCAGTACTTC. Translated, it gives CASSLPRQGGRKSYEQYF.

The chain is built from TRBV6-1 and TRBJ2-1, with 14 bases that match TRBD2. The trim removed 9 bases at V and 5 bases at J, leaving 6 bases unmatched. Germline V gives CDR1 MNHNS, CDR2 SASEGT. The CDR3 length is 15 residues. The CDR3 sequence: CASDSGLAGDNEQFF. The CDR3 nucleotides are TGTGCCAGTGACTCGGGACTAGCGGGAGACAATGAGCAGTTCTTC.

The chain carries TRBV29-1 and TRBJ2-2; 9 bases are shared with TRBD1. The length of the CDR3 is 15 residues. V dropped 8 bases and J dropped 6; count of bases not matched to a gene: 13. Germline V gives CDR1 SQVTM, CDR2 ANQGSEA. The CDR3 coding sequence is TGCAGCTGTAATACCGGGACAGGGATCCCCGGGGAGCTGTTTTTT. Its translation is CSCNTGTGIPGELFF.

The rearrangement links TRBV19 to TRBJ2-1; D is undetermined. The germline CDR1 and CDR2 sequences are LNHDA and SQIVND (reference sequence). Deletions cut 3 bases from V and 5 bases from J, with 14 bases between. The CDR3 spans 15 residues. CDR3 region: CASSMNLSEDNEQFF. The DNA for the CDR3 is TGTGCCAGTAGTATGAATCTATCTGAGGACAATGAGCAGTTCTTC.

Comment on this clone: Additional DNA sequences in this sample encode the identical CDR3. This chain joins TRBV2 and TRBJ2-1; D is uncertain. Germline lookup yields CDR1 SNHLY and CDR2 FYNNEI. Trimming removed 3 bases from V and 5 bases from J, with 11 bases in between. CDR3 length: 14 residues. This CDR3 reads CASSDIRGNNEQFF. The CDR3 nucleotides read TGTGCCAGCAGTGACATTCGAGGTAACAATGAGCAGTTCTTC.

The chain employs TRBV10-3 and TRBJ2-6, with D possibly TRBD1 on 6 matching bases. Germline V gene lookup returns CDR1 ENHRY and CDR2 SYGVKD. The CDR3 sequence is 17 residues long. Trimming stripped 0 bases from V and 1 base from J, with 10 bases between. CDR3 sequence: CAISESTGRSGANVLTF. For the CDR3, the DNA is TGTGCCATCAGTGAGTCAACAGGGCGGTCTGGGGCCAACGTCCTGACTTTC.

CDR3 loop: CASSTGTVNTEAFF. The DNA for the CDR3 is TGTGCCAGCAGCACAGGGACAGTTAACACTGAAGCTTTCTTT. V gene TRBV9 combines with J gene TRBJ1-1; 7 bases agree with TRBD1. Germline V gene data show CDR1 as SGDLS and CDR2 as YYNGEE. V lost 4 bases to trimming and J lost 2 bases; unmatched junction nucleotides: 5. This CDR3 has 14 residues.

The chain uses TRBV4-2 and TRBJ2-1, with D perhaps TRBD2 (5 bases). Trimming removed 4 bases from V and 2 bases from J, with 9 bases in between. The CDR3 extends over 14 amino acids. Per germline, CDR1 LGHNA and CDR2 YNFKEQ. The CDR3 loop reads CASSPDSTYNEQFF. Written as DNA, the CDR3 is TGTGCCAGCAGCCCGGACTCCACCTACAATGAGCAGTTCTTC.

J is TRBJ2-2 and V is TRBV10-1, with 8 bases fitting TRBD2. J was trimmed by 1 base and V by 6 bases; bases with no gene match: 10. In germline, CDR1 is WNHNN, CDR2 SYGVQD (reference sequence). The length of the CDR3 is 17 residues. CDR3 sequence (DNA): TGCGCCAGCAGGTGGACTAGCTTGGTAATGAACACCGGGGAGCTGTTTTTT. It encodes CASRWTSLVMNTGELFF.

The V call is TRBV30, the J call TRBJ1-5, with TRBD1 as a possible D gene (5 bases). CDR1 and CDR2 from the germline V gene are GTSNPN and SVGIG (reference sequence). V was trimmed by 2 bases and J by 5 bases, leaving 10 bases between them. This CDR3 region has 13 residues. The CDR3 bases are TGTGCCTGGAGTTTCCAGGGCTATCAGCCCCAGCATTTT. Encoded protein: CAWSFQGYQPQHF.

In its sample, this clone was seen once. The chain is built from TRBV11-3 and TRBJ1-2; 12 bases map to TRBD1. This CDR3 has 17 amino acids. The germline V gene has CDR1 SGHNT and CDR2 YENEEA. Germline trimming cut 6 bases from V and 5 bases from J; bases unmatched to any gene: 13. DNA for the CDR3: TGTGCCAGCAGAAAAGGGGGACAGGGGGCTTTCGGTTATGGCTACACCTTC. It codes for CASRKGGQGAFGYGYTF.

This chain connects TRBV9 to TRBJ2-1; 14 bases are a match to TRBD2. This CDR3 has 14 amino acids. Germline values: CDR1 SGDLS, CDR2 YYNGEE. V gave up 4 bases and J gave up 14 bases; unmatched junction bases: 8. CDR3 in DNA: TGTGCCAGCAGCCCAGGGACTAGCGGGAGTTTGGAGTTCTTC. Amino acid sequence: CASSPGTSGSLEFF.